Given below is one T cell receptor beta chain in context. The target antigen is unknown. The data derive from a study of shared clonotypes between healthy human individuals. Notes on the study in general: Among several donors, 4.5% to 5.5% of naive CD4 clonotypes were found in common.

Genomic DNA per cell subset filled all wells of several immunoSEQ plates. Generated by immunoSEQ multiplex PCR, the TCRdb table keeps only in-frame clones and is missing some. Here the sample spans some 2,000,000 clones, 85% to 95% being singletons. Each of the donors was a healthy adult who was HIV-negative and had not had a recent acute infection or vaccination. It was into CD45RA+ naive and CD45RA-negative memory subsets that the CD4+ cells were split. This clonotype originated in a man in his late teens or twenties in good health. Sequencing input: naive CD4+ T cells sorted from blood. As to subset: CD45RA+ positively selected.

The CDR3 reads CASSVVGLAGGRNEQFF. CDR3 DNA: TGTGCCAGCAGCGTAGTAGGACTAGCGGGAGGAAGGAATGAGCAGTTCTTC. The gene calls are TRBV9 and TRBJ2-1; TRBD2 matches 14 bases. The V gene's germline CDR1 is SGDLS and CDR2 YYNGEE. CDR3 size: 17 residues. V was clipped by 0 bases and J by 7 bases; unmatched bases: 6.